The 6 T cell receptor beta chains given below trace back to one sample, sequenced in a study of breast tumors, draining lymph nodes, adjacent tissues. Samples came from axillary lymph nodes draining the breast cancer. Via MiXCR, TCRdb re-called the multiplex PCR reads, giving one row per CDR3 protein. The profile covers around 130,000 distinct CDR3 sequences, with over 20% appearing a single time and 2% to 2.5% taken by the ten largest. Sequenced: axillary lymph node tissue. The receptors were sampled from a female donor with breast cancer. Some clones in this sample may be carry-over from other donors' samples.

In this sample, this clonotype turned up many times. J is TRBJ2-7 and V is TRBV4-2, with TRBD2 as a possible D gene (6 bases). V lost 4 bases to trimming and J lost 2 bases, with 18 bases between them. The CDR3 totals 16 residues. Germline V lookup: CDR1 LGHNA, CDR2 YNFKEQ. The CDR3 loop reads CASSPNVGSRAYEQYF. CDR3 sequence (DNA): TGTGCCAGCAGCCCGAACGTCGGGAGTAGGGCCTACGAGCAGTACTTC.

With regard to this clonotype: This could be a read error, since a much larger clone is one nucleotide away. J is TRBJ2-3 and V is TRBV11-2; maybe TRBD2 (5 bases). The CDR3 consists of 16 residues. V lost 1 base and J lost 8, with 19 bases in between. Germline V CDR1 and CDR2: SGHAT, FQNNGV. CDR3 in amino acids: CASSLVGRLAGGTQYF. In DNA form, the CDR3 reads TGTGCCAGCAGCTTAGTCGGACGGCTCGCTGGAGGTACGCAGTATTTT.

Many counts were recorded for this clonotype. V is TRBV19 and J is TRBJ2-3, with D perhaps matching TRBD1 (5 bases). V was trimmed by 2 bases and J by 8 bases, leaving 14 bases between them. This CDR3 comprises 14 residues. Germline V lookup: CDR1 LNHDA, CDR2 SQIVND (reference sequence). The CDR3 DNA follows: TGTGCCAGTAGTATAATGTCAGGGTCGGGTACGCAGTATTTT. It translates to CASSIMSGSGTQYF.

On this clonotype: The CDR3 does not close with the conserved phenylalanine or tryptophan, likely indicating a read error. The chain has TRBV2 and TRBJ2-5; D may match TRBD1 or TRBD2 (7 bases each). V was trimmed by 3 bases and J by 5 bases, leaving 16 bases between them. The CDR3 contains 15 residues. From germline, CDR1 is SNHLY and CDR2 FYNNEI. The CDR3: CASSEENQGGETQYL. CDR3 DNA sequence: TGTGCCAGCAGTGAGGAGAACCAGGGGGGGGAGACCCAGTACCTC.

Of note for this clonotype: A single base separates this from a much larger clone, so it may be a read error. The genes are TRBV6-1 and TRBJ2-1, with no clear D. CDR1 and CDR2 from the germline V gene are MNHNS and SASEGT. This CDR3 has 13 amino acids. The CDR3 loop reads CASSEADRHERFF. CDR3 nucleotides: TGTGCCAGCAGTGAAGCTGACCGACATGAGCGGTTCTTC.

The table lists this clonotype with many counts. The DNA of the CDR3 is TGTGCTAGTGGTTTGGGTGGGGATAACTATGGCTACACCTTC. It is translated as CASGLGGDNYGYTF. V and J are TRBV12-5 and TRBJ1-2; D remains ambiguous. There are 14 residues in the CDR3. The germline V gene encodes CDR1 LGHNT and CDR2 FRNRAP. Trimming removed 1 base at V and 1 base at J, with 7 bases between.